The clone carrying this T cell receptor (beta chain) came up a few times. What it binds is unknown. Since a much larger clone is just one base distant, this may be a read error. Template material for TCR beta VDJ and CDR3 profiling consisted of genomic DNA. TCRdb independently ran MiXCR on the reads; one entry per CDR3 protein. The table has some 410,000 distinct CDR3 sequences, about two thirds seen once. The sample comes from a study of CD8+CD57+ T cells in acquired aplastic anemia. Background on the study: Quantities of DNA derived from sorted CD4+ and CD8+ cells averaged approximately 3 ug.

General study findings and limits: Patients showed no significant difference from controls in CD8+ Simpson's diversity.

Per the germline V gene, CDR1 is WSHSY and CDR2 is SAAADI. This CDR3 is 13 amino acids long. This sequence originates from a human donor in good health, serving as a control. The chain combines TRBV10-2 with TRBJ2-5; D gene unclear. The source material was sorted CD4+, CD8+, or CD8+CD57+ T cells (not recorded which) from PBMCs. As DNA, the CDR3 is TGTGTCAGCATTGCCCGAAGGTGGGAGACCCAGTACTTC. Translating it yields CVSIARRWETQYF.